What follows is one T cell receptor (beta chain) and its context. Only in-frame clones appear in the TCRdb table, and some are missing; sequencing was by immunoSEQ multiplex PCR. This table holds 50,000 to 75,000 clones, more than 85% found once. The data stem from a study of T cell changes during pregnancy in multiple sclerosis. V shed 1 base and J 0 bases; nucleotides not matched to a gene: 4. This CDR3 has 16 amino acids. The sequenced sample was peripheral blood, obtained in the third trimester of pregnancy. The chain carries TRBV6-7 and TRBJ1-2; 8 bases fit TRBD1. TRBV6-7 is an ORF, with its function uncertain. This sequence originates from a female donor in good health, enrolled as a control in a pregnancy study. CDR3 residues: CASSYLGDRTNYGYTF. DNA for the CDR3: TGTGCCAGCAGTTACTTAGGGGACAGGACTAACTATGGCTACACCTTC.